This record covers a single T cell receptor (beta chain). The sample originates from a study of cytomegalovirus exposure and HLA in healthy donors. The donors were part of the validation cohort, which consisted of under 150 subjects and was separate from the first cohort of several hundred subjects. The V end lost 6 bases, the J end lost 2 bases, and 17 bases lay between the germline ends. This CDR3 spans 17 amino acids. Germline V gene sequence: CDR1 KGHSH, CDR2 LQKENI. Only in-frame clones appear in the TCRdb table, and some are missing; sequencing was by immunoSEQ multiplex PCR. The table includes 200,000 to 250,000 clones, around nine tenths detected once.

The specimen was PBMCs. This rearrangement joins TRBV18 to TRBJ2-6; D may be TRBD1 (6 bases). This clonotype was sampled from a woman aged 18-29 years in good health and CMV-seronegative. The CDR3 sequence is CASSQPNRDPGANVLTF. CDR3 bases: TGTGCCAGCTCGCAACCGAACAGGGATCCTGGGGCCAACGTCCTGACTTTC.